Below, 7 T cell receptor beta chains from the same sample are listed, as sequenced in a study of monozygotic twins with inflammatory bowel disease. TCRdb reprocessed the 5' RACE reads; each CDR3 protein has one entry and no DNA is given. Recorded here are about 380,000 distinct CDR3 sequences; the top ten clones represent around 2.6%. The material sequenced was blood. The source of these receptors is a human donor with ulcerative colitis or Crohn's disease, or a healthy co-twin of an affected twin (not recorded which).

The rearrangement links TRBV12-3 or TRBV12-4 to TRBJ2-1; without DNA, the TCRdb call of TRBD1 cannot be checked. The CDR3 loop spans 16 amino acids. The chain's CDR3 is CASRPDRGQDYNEQFF.

The chain couples TRBV5-1 to TRBJ1-2; TCRdb's D call of TRBD1 is untestable without DNA. The CDR3 contains 15 residues. Germline V gene sequence: CDR1 SGHRS, CDR2 YFSETQ. The CDR3 reads CASSPGQGRMYGYTF.

The chain joins TRBV4-2 to TRBJ1-5. The germline CDR1 and CDR2 sequences are LGHNA and YNFKEQ. The CDR3 contains 15 residues. CDR3 region: CASSQDKWGNQPQHF.

The V gene is TRBV6-2 or TRBV6-3, the J gene TRBJ1-6. The CDR3 sequence is 16 residues long. From germline, CDR1 is MNHEY and CDR2 SVGEGT. CDR3 protein: CASRPDRSSYNSPLHF.

The rearrangement links TRBV9 to TRBJ2-5; TCRdb proposes TRBD2, but this gene call is untestable without DNA. There are 13 residues in the CDR3. From germline, CDR1 is SGDLS and CDR2 YYNGEE. CDR3 residues: CASSPEVSGTQYF. The whole variable domain, remainder taken from reference TRBV9 and TRBJ2-5, is DSGVTQTPKHLITATGQRVTLRCSPRSGDLSVYWYQQSLDQGLQFLIQYYNGEERAKGNILERFSAQQFPDLHSELNLSSLELGDSALYFCASSPEVSGTQYFGPGTRLLVL.

The CDR3 loop reads CASSSGTGPETQYF. The rearrangement joins TRBV5-1 to TRBJ2-5; TCRdb lists TRBD1, though no DNA is available to test this call. The CDR3 length is 14 residues. Germline assignment: CDR1 SGHRS and CDR2 YFSETQ.

The rearrangement links TRBV3-1 to TRBJ2-5; TCRdb designates TRBD1, a call that cannot be tested without DNA. This CDR3 has 15 amino acids. Germline CDR1 and CDR2: LGHDT and YNNKEL (reference sequence). The CDR3 reads CASSQGAGAAETQYF.